One sample yielded the 20 T cell receptor beta chains listed below, sequenced in a study of blood T cell repertoires in COVID-19. Profiled with immunoSEQ multiplex PCR; TCRdb holds only in-frame clones, not every one. The table has 70,000 to 100,000 clones, around 88% seen once; the top ten hold roughly 18%. Sequencing was done on a sample of peripheral blood. These receptors all stem from an older woman with COVID-19, enrolled during active disease.

The V gene is TRBV7-2, the J gene TRBJ1-1; 9 bases are shared with TRBD1. The CDR3 length is 14 residues. The V gene end was trimmed by 8 bases and the J gene end by 4 bases; junction bases not matched to a gene: 8. Germline values: CDR1 SGHTA, CDR2 FQGNSA. CDR3 amino acids: CASGSTGGITEAFF. DNA of the CDR3: TGTGCCAGCGGGTCGACAGGGGGGATCACTGAAGCTTTCTTT.

J is TRBJ2-3 and V is TRBV10-3; D is possibly TRBD1 (6 bases). The germline V gene has CDR1 ENHRY and CDR2 SYGVKD. This CDR3 is 13 amino acids long. V lost 7 bases and J 0 bases, leaving 8 bases between the germline ends. CDR3 amino acids: CAITQGSTDTQYF. CDR3 nucleotides: TGTGCCATCACTCAGGGGAGCACAGATACGCAGTATTTT.

The V call is TRBV19, the J call TRBJ2-2; D possibly corresponds to TRBD2 (6 bases). This CDR3 comprises 14 residues. V lost 3 bases, J lost 5 bases, and 10 bases lay in between. Germline V gives CDR1 LNHDA, CDR2 SQIVND (reference sequence). The CDR3 region has the DNA TGTGCCAGTAGTATCGGGGGATTGACCGGGGAGCTGTTTTTT. Protein sequence: CASSIGGLTGELFF. The whole variable domain, filled in from reference TRBV19 and TRBJ2-2, reads DGGITQSPKYLFRKEGQNVTLSCEQNLNHDAMYWYRQDPGQGLRLIYYSQIVNDFQKGDIAEGYSVSREKKESFPLTVTSAQKNPTAFYLCASSIGGLTGELFFGEGSRLTVL.

This chain links TRBV5-5 with TRBJ1-2; 7 nucleotides agree with TRBD1. The CDR3 contains 16 residues. Germline-derived CDR1 and CDR2 are SGHKS and YYEKEE (reference sequence). The V segment lost 0 bases and the J segment 4 bases; nucleotides outside the gene matches: 9. This chain's CDR3 is CASSLAKPRQGYGYTF. CDR3 DNA sequence: TGTGCCAGCAGCTTGGCCAAACCCAGACAGGGCTATGGCTACACCTTC.

V gene TRBV18 combines with J gene TRBJ1-5, with TRBD1 as a possible D gene (6 bases). In germline, CDR1 is KGHSH, CDR2 LQKENI. Trimming took off 6 bases at V and 6 bases at J, with 15 bases between the two ends. The length of the CDR3 is 14 residues. This chain's CDR3 is CASSPDSGIQPQHF. In DNA form, the CDR3 reads TGTGCCAGCTCCCCGGACAGTGGGATTCAGCCCCAGCATTTT.

V usage is TRBV4-2 and J usage is TRBJ2-1; D is ambiguous. Looked up from germline, CDR1 is LGHNA and CDR2 is YNFKEQ. Trimming cost V 1 base and J 9 bases, with 7 bases left between them. This CDR3 is built from 12 residues. CDR3 protein: CASSQGAPEQFF. DNA for the CDR3: TGTGCCAGCAGCCAAGGAGCCCCTGAGCAGTTCTTC.

This clone was found once. The rearrangement joins TRBV5-1 to TRBJ1-2; a possible D gene is TRBD1 (6 bases). The ends were cut back, 4 bases at V and 8 bases at J, with 21 bases in the middle. CDR1 is SGHRS and CDR2 is YFSETQ in the germline V gene. The CDR3 is 15 amino acids. CDR3 protein: CASSAGTMAMRGYTF. Here the CDR3 DNA reads TGCGCCAGCAGCGCCGGGACAATGGCAATGCGGGGCTACACCTTC.

The genes are TRBV6-5 and TRBJ1-6; the match to TRBD1 covers 9 bases. Germline loops: CDR1 MNHEY, CDR2 SVGAGI. The CDR3 loop spans 15 amino acids. The junction had 4 bases not matched to a gene; V was cut back by 0 bases and J by 10 bases. As DNA, the CDR3 is TGTGCCAGCAGTTACTCGAACAGGGGGCAATCACCCCTCCACTTT. This codes for CASSYSNRGQSPLHF.

V usage is TRBV3-1 (or the pseudogene TRBV3-2) and J usage is TRBJ2-1; 8 positions match TRBD2. J lost 5 bases, V lost 1 base, and 13 bases had no gene match. The CDR3 runs 18 residues. CDR1 is LGHDT, CDR2 YNNKEL, per germline (reference sequence). DNA for the CDR3: TGTGCCAGCAGCCAAGCCCGGGCCGGCGGGGGGCCAAACAATGAGCAGTTCTTC. Translated: CASSQARAGGGPNNEQFF.

This clone was recorded only once. The rearrangement links TRBV6-5 to TRBJ1-2; D unclear. Germline-derived CDR1 and CDR2 are MNHEY and SVGAGI. The CDR3 consists of 13 residues. V was cut by 6 bases and J by 7 bases, with 15 bases left in between. The DNA for the CDR3 is TGTGCCAGCAGCTCCTCTTGGCCCAGTGGCTACACCTTC. Its translation is CASSSSWPSGYTF.

The J gene is TRBJ2-7, the V gene TRBV5-1; 10 bases agree with TRBD1. Trimming took 4 bases from V and 1 from J; bases not matched to a gene: 2. The V gene's germline CDR1 is SGHRS and CDR2 YFSETQ. This CDR3 contains 14 residues. For the CDR3, the DNA is TGCGCCAGCAGCAGGACAGGGGGGTCCTACGAGCAGTACTTC. Translation gives CASSRTGGSYEQYF. Full variable domain (missing parts from reference TRBV5-1 and TRBJ2-7): KAGVTQTPRYLIKTRGQQVTLSCSPISGHRSVSWYQQTPGQGLQFLFEYFSETQRNKGNFPGRFSGRQFSNSRSEMNVSTLELGDSALYLCASSRTGGSYEQYFGPGTRLTVT.

This chain links TRBV27 with TRBJ2-7; 10 bases map to TRBD1. This CDR3 has 15 amino acids. With V trimmed by 2 bases and J by 5 bases, 6 bases remained unmatched. Looked up from germline, CDR1 is MNHEY and CDR2 is SMNVEV (reference sequence). The CDR3 bases are TGTGCCAGCAGTTTAGGGGGGACAGGGGTTGACGAGCAGTACTTC. Translating it yields CASSLGGTGVDEQYF.

This clone is a singleton in its sample. This chain uses TRBV4-2 with TRBJ1-1; D is possibly TRBD1 (6 bases). The CDR3 has 16 residues. Looked up from germline, CDR1 is LGHNA and CDR2 is YNFKEQ. Trimming removed 2 bases at V and 1 base at J, with 14 bases between. The CDR3 DNA is TGTGCCAGCAGCCAACCGGACAGAAACAGGAACACTGAAGCTTTCTTT. Protein sequence: CASSQPDRNRNTEAFF.

In nucleotides, the CDR3 is TGTGCCAGCAGCTTAGGGACAGGTACCTACGAGCAGTACTTC. The encoded protein is CASSLGTGTYEQYF. The chain uses TRBV11-2 and TRBJ2-7; 7 bases are a match to TRBD1. The V and J ends lost 1 base and 2 bases, in that order; junction bases with no gene match: 2. The germline V gene encodes CDR1 SGHAT and CDR2 FQNNGV. The CDR3 runs 14 residues.

The rearrangement links TRBV5-1 to TRBJ2-3; a possible D gene is TRBD1 (7 bases). Germline V CDR1 and CDR2: SGHRS, YFSETQ. With 0 bases removed from V and 4 bases from J, the gap between germline ends came to 18 bases. This CDR3 contains 17 residues. The CDR3 reads CASSLEGRTGGADTQYF. The DNA for the CDR3 is TGCGCCAGCAGCTTGGAAGGGAGGACAGGTGGCGCAGATACGCAGTATTTT.

The V and J genes are TRBV7-2 and TRBJ2-1; 11 bases map to TRBD2. The V and J ends lost 3 bases and 8 bases, in that order; junction bases with no gene match: 9. The CDR3 consists of 16 residues. In germline, CDR1 is SGHTA, CDR2 FQGNSA. CDR3 coding DNA: TGTGCCAGCAGCTTGGATAGCGGGGGGGCAGTTTATGAGCAGTTCTTC. This codes for CASSLDSGGAVYEQFF.

About this clone: Other DNA sequences in this sample translate to the same CDR3. The chain uses TRBV18 and TRBJ1-1, with 7 bases matching TRBD1. With 3 bases clipped from V and 4 bases from J, the junction kept 2 bases outside the gene matches. CDR1 is KGHSH and CDR2 is LQKENI in the germline V gene. This CDR3 region has 13 residues. Written as DNA, the CDR3 is TGTGCCAGCTCACCCCAGGGGGGCACTGAAGCTTTCTTT. Protein product: CASSPQGGTEAFF. The full variable domain, its missing parts supplied by reference TRBV18 and TRBJ1-1, is NAGVMQNPRHLVRRRGQEARLRCSPMKGHSHVYWYRQLPEEGLKFMVYLQKENIIDESGMPKERFSAEFPKEGPSILRIQQVVRGDSAAYFCASSPQGGTEAFFGQGTRLTVV.

This chain links TRBV20-1 with TRBJ2-4; 9 bases fit TRBD2. Germline CDR1 is DFQATT and CDR2 is SNEGSKA (reference sequence). Unmatched junction bases numbered 12, after V lost 3 bases and J lost 3 bases. This CDR3 is built from 17 residues. CDR3 in DNA: TGCAGTGCTAGTCGGGCTAGCGGGGACACTCTCAAAAACATTCAGTACTTC. Residues: CSASRASGDTLKNIQYF.

The chain recombines TRBV3-1 (or the pseudogene TRBV3-2) with TRBJ2-1; TRBD2 aligns across 11 bases. CDR3 length: 16 residues. Trimming cost V 1 base and J 4 bases; bases outside gene matches: 3. Germline V gene lookup returns CDR1 LGHDT and CDR2 YNNKEL (reference sequence). CDR3 bases: TGTGCCAGCAGCCAAGTGTCTAGCGGGGGGTACAATGAGCAGTTCTTC. It codes for CASSQVSSGGYNEQFF.

The chain carries TRBV30 and TRBJ2-7; perhaps TRBD2 as D (6 bases). This CDR3 has 12 residues. Germline CDR1 reads GTSNPN; CDR2 reads SVGIG (reference sequence). Trimming shortened V by 4 bases and J by 5 bases, and 12 bases separated the two germline ends. CDR3 nucleotides: TGTGCCTGGACGGGGGATTGGGACGAGCAGTACTTC. This translates into CAWTGDWDEQYF.